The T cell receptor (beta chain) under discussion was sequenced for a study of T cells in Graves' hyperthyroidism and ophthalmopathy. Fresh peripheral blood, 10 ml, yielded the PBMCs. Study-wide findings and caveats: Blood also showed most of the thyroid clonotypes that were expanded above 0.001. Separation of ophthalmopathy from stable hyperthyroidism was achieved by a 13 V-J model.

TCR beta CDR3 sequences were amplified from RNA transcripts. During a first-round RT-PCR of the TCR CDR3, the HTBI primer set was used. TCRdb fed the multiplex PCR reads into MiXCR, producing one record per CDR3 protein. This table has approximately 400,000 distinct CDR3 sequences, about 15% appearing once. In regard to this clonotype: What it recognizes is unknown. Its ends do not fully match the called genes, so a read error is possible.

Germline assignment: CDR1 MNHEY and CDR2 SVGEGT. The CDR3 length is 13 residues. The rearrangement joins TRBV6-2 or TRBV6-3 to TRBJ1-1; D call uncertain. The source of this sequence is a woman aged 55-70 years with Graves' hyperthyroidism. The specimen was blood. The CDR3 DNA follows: TGTGCCAGCAGTTACGGTGGGAACACTGAAGCTCTCTTT. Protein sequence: CASSYGGNTEALF.